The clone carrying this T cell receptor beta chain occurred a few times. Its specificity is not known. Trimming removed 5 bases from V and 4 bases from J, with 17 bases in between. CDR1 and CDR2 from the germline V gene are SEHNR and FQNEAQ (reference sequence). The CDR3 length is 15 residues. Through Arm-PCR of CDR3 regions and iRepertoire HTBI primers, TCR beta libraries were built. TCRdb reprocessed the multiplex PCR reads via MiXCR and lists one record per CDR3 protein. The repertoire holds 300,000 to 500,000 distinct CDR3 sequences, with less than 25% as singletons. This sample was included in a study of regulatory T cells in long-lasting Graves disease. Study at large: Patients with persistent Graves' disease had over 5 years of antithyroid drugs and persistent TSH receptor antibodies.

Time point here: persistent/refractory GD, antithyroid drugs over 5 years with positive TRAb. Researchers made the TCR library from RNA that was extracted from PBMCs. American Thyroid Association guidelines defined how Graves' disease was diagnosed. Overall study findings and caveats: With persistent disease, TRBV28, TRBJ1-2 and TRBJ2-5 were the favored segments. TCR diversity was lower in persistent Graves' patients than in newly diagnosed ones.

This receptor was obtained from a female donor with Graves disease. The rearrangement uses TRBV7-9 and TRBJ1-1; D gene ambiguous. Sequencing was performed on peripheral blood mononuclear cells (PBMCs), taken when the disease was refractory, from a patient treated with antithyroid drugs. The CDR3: CASSPSGVLGTEAFF. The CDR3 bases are TGTGCCAGCAGCCCTAGTGGAGTTTTGGGCACTGAAGCTTTCTTT.